The 21 T cell receptor beta chains below all came from one sample that was sequenced in a study of blood T cell repertoires in COVID-19. Sequencing used immunoSEQ multiplex PCR; TCRdb keeps in-frame clones, though not all of them. Here the sample spans roughly 330,000 clones, roughly 87% being singletons. Sequences were obtained from peripheral blood. The receptors derive from a man aged 25-45 years with COVID-19, enrolled during active disease.

CDR3 region: CASSPAVGRGGAQGKNIQYF. The CDR3 DNA is TGTGCCAGCAGCCCCGCTGTGGGGCGCGGGGGGGCTCAAGGCAAAAACATTCAGTACTTC. The V gene is TRBV6-6, the J gene TRBJ2-4; 9 bases map to TRBD2. The length of the CDR3 is 20 residues. Germline trimming cut 6 bases from V and 3 bases from J; bases unmatched to any gene: 21. Germline CDR1 MNHNY, CDR2 SVGAGI (reference sequence).

The table lists this clone with a few counts. This chain links TRBV7-3 with TRBJ2-1; TRBD1 matches at 7 bases. The CDR3 covers 13 residues. CDR1 SGHTA and CDR2 FQGTGA come from the germline V gene. Losses at the gene ends were 4 bases for V and 5 bases for J; bases not matched to a gene: 2. The DNA of the CDR3 is TGTGCCAGCAGCTGGGGACAGAACAATGAGCAGTTCTTC. This encodes CASSWGQNNEQFF.

The chain joins TRBV30 to TRBJ1-4; 8 positions match TRBD1. This CDR3 has 13 amino acids. Germline V CDR1 and CDR2: GTSNPN, SVGIG (reference sequence). After removal of 3 bases from V and 7 bases from J, the junction contained 4 bases not matched to a gene. CDR3 loop: CAWSRGHFEKLFF. The CDR3 nucleotides are TGTGCCTGGAGCAGGGGGCATTTTGAAAAACTGTTTTTT.

The genes are TRBV4-3 and TRBJ2-3; 9 nucleotides agree with TRBD2. Germline V gives CDR1 LGHNA, CDR2 YSLEER. CDR3 size: 16 residues. J gave up 3 bases and V 0 bases, and 4 bases lay outside the gene matches. The CDR3 DNA reads TGCGCCAGCAGCCAAGAAGCGGGGGGCGGGACAGATACGCAGTATTTT. As protein: CASSQEAGGGTDTQYF.

V and J are TRBV4-2 and TRBJ2-1; D is possibly TRBD1 (7 bases). The CDR3 sequence is 15 residues long. Trimming removed 1 base from V and 5 bases from J, with 12 bases in between. Looked up from germline, CDR1 is LGHNA and CDR2 is YNFKEQ. CDR3 amino acids: CASSQAEGADNEQFF. CDR3 nucleotides: TGTGCCAGCAGCCAAGCGGAGGGGGCGGACAATGAGCAGTTCTTC.

The J gene is TRBJ2-5, the V gene TRBV7-6; D gene uncertain. Trimming cost V 0 bases and J 5 bases, with 4 bases left between them. Germline CDR1 is SGHVS and CDR2 is FNYEAQ. This CDR3 has 12 residues. In nucleotides, the CDR3 is TGTGCCAGCAGCTTAGCGAGGGAGACCCAGTACTTC. Translating it yields CASSLARETQYF.

The chain links TRBV24-1 to TRBJ2-7; weak D call: TRBD1 (6 bases). The V end lost 5 bases, the J end lost 6 bases, and 13 bases lay between the germline ends. Germline CDR1 KGHDR, CDR2 SFDVKD. CDR3 size: 13 residues. The chain's CDR3 is CATSATSTGEQYF. The CDR3 DNA reads TGTGCCACCAGTGCTACATCGACAGGCGAGCAGTACTTC.

The chain links TRBV7-9 to TRBJ2-2, with TRBD2 matching over 9 bases. J was trimmed by 1 base and V by 3 bases; bases with no gene match: 9. In germline, CDR1 is SEHNR, CDR2 FQNEAQ (reference sequence). CDR3 size: 18 residues. The CDR3 DNA is TGTGCCAGCAGCTTCGGCGGGAGGGCCCGGAGGAACACCGGGGAGCTGTTTTTT. Protein: CASSFGGRARRNTGELFF.

V and J are TRBV6-2 or TRBV6-3 and TRBJ2-1; 10 bases are a match to TRBD1. The germline CDR1 and CDR2 sequences are MNHEY and SVGEGT. This CDR3 spans 15 amino acids. With 5 bases clipped from V and 6 bases from J, the junction kept 7 bases outside the gene matches. CDR3 DNA: TGTGCCAGCAGTCGGCCGGGACAGGGGTCCAATGAGCAGTTCTTC. Translation: CASSRPGQGSNEQFF.

The V call is TRBV2, the J call TRBJ1-1, with D maybe TRBD1 (5 bases). Germline V gives CDR1 SNHLY, CDR2 FYNNEI. CDR3 length: 15 amino acids. Trimming removed 7 bases at V and 0 bases at J, with 15 bases between. The CDR3 here is CASNGAGSLNTEAFF. CDR3 in DNA: TGTGCCAGCAATGGGGCAGGCTCTTTGAACACTGAAGCTTTCTTT.

The chain combines TRBV7-2 with TRBJ2-3, with D possibly being TRBD2 (7 bases). This CDR3 has 17 residues. Germline V lookup: CDR1 SGHTA, CDR2 FQGNSA. Trimming took off 5 bases at V and 0 bases at J, with 18 bases between the two ends. The CDR3 sequence: CASSLVRGATSTDTQYF. The DNA of the CDR3 is TGTGCCAGCAGCCTAGTCCGGGGGGCCACCAGCACAGATACGCAGTATTTT.

This clone was detected only once. CDR3 DNA sequence: TGTGCCAGCAGCCCACGGACAGGGGGCGCTGGGGAGACCCAGTACTTC. Residues: CASSPRTGGAGETQYF. The V and J genes are TRBV11-2 and TRBJ2-5; 11 nucleotides match TRBD1. This CDR3 contains 16 residues. Germline V gives CDR1 SGHAT, CDR2 FQNNGV. The V segment lost 5 bases and the J segment 5 bases; nucleotides outside the gene matches: 10.

The CDR3 DNA follows: TGTGCCAGCAGTGAAGCGCTTCAGACAGAGACCAGCACAGATACGCAGTATTTT. It yields the protein CASSEALQTETSTDTQYF. The genes are TRBV6-1 and TRBJ2-3; D might be TRBD1 (5 bases). The CDR3 loop spans 18 amino acids. Trimming took 0 bases from V and 0 from J, leaving 16 bases between them. Per germline, CDR1 MNHNS and CDR2 SASEGT.

CDR3 bases: TGTGCCAGTAGTATAGAGGGACTTTATAATTCACCCCTCCACTTT. This gives the protein CASSIEGLYNSPLHF. The rearrangement uses TRBV19 and TRBJ1-6, with TRBD1 as a possible D gene (5 bases). Germline CDR1 reads LNHDA; CDR2 reads SQIVND (reference sequence). V was trimmed by 0 bases and J by 4 bases, leaving 7 bases between them. This CDR3 region has 15 residues.

This clone occurred a few times. V usage is TRBV12-3 or TRBV12-4 and J usage is TRBJ2-3, with D perhaps matching TRBD1 (7 bases). The CDR3 consists of 13 residues. V lost 3 bases and J lost 7, with 11 bases in between. The CDR3 loop reads CASSFAGGYTQYF. In DNA form, the CDR3 reads TGTGCCAGCAGTTTCGCAGGGGGGTATACGCAGTATTTT.

The chain uses TRBV28 and TRBJ1-2, with TRBD1 identical over 7 bases. CDR3 size: 12 residues. Germline V gene lookup returns CDR1 MDHEN and CDR2 SYDVKM. V lost 6 bases, J lost 8 bases, and 6 bases stayed unmatched. CDR3 sequence (DNA): TGTGCCAGCAGCCTACAGGGGCGAGGCTACACCTTC. It specifies CASSLQGRGYTF.

This rearrangement joins TRBV28 to TRBJ1-3, with D uncertain. CDR1 and CDR2 from the germline V gene are MDHEN and SYDVKM. V shed 10 bases and J shed 3 bases, with 19 bases lying between them. The CDR3 is made up of 15 amino acids. The CDR3 protein is CATLGGWARGNTIYF. The CDR3 nucleotides are TGTGCCACCCTAGGAGGGTGGGCTCGTGGAAACACCATATATTTT.

The V and J genes are TRBV7-3 and TRBJ2-1; the match to TRBD1 covers 8 bases. Per the germline V gene, CDR1 is SGHTA and CDR2 is FQGTGA. With 5 bases clipped from V and 6 bases from J, the junction kept 15 bases outside the gene matches. The CDR3 runs to 17 residues. Written as DNA, the CDR3 is TGTGCCAGCAGCCCCCGGCTGGCAGGGGGCTTGAGCAATGAGCAGTTCTTC. Residues: CASSPRLAGGLSNEQFF.

This clone was seen just once. The chain employs TRBV5-1 and TRBJ2-1, with 7 bases identical to TRBD1. This CDR3 region has 15 residues. Germline V gene data show CDR1 as SGHRS and CDR2 as YFSETQ. V lost 1 base, J lost 4 bases, and 5 bases stayed unmatched. CDR3 sequence (DNA): TGCGCCAGCAGCTTGCCCGGGACAGAGTACAATGAGCAGTTCTTC. Protein sequence: CASSLPGTEYNEQFF.

This chain links TRBV7-2 with TRBJ2-1, with D tentatively TRBD2 (5 bases). This CDR3 contains 13 residues. Trimming removed 4 bases at V and 9 bases at J, with 13 bases between. CDR1 and CDR2 (germline): SGHTA, FQGNSA. The CDR3 is CASSSGPEGEQFF. The CDR3, as DNA: TGTGCCAGCAGCTCCGGTCCCGAGGGTGAGCAGTTCTTC.

The genes are TRBV7-2 and TRBJ1-1, with D possibly being TRBD1 (5 bases). The CDR3 spans 15 residues. Germline V lookup: CDR1 SGHTA, CDR2 FQGNSA. V was trimmed by 1 base and J by 5 bases, leaving 14 bases between them. The CDR3 DNA reads as TGTGCCAGCAGCTTAGTAGCGGGGGGAGGGACTGAAGCTTTCTTT. Protein sequence: CASSLVAGGGTEAFF.